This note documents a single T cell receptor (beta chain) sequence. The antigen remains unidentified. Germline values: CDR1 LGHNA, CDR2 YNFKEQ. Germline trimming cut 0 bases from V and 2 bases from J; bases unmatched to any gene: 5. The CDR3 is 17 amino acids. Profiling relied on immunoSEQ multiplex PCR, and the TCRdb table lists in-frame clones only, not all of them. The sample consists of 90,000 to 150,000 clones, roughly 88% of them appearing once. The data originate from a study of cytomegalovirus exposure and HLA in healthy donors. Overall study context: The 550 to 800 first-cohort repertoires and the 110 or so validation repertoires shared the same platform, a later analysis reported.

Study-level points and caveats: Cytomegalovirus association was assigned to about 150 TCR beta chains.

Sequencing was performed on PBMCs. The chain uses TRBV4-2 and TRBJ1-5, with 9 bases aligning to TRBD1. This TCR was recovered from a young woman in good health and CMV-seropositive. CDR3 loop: CASSQDPWTGGNQPQHF. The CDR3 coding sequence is TGTGCCAGCAGCCAAGATCCCTGGACAGGGGGCAATCAGCCCCAGCATTTT.